The 30 T cell receptor beta chains reported below all come from one sample, sequenced in a study of blood T cells in healthy people across ages (dated by TCRdb to between 2015 and 2016). The library was produced with 5' RACE. Sequencing took place on an Illumina HiSeq 2500. The second PCR ran for roughly 7 to 12 cycles and used a J-beta primer mix along with a sample-barcoded 5' primer. The public reads were quality trimmed at Q25 with fastp and then assembled into clones with MiXCR by TCRdb, keeping productive beta chains. Each CDR3 protein gets just one entry, which takes the most common genes and DNA from the rows behind it. This sample comprises about 970,000 distinct CDR3 sequences, roughly 51% of them detected only once. Around 21% of the sample lies in the top ten. Sequenced material: blood. These receptors all stem from a woman aged 60-70 years in good health.

This chain uses TRBV7-3 with TRBJ2-2; TRBD2 agrees at 11 bases. The CDR3 runs 16 residues. Germline lookup yields CDR1 SGHTA and CDR2 FQGTGA. With 4 bases clipped from V and 0 bases from J, the junction kept 1 base outside the gene matches. CDR3 protein: CASSSTSGANTGELFF. CDR3 bases: TGTGCCAGCAGCTCGACTAGCGGGGCGAACACCGGGGAGCTGTTTTTT.

This chain uses TRBV4-1 with TRBJ2-7; tentatively, D is TRBD2 (5 bases). Germline V gene data show CDR1 as MGHRA and CDR2 as YSYEKL. V shed 4 bases and J shed 9 bases, with 16 bases lying between them. CDR3 length: 13 amino acids. The CDR3 sequence is CASSRDLLSGQYF. The DNA of the CDR3 is TGCGCCAGCAGCCGGGATTTACTAAGCGGGCAGTACTTC.

Only a few counts were recorded for this clonotype. This sequence joins TRBV4-2 and TRBJ2-7; 12 positions agree with TRBD2. Trimming cost V 5 bases and J 4 bases; bases outside gene matches: 6. This CDR3 has 15 amino acids. From germline, CDR1 is LGHNA and CDR2 YNFKEQ. CDR3 residues: CASSIGLAGPYEQYF. CDR3 sequence (DNA): TGTGCCAGCAGCATAGGACTAGCGGGACCTTACGAGCAGTACTTC.

This clonotype was recorded once. V gene TRBV25-1 combines with J gene TRBJ2-3, with D unresolved. CDR1 is MGHDK and CDR2 is SYGVNS in the germline V gene. The length of the CDR3 is 12 residues. Between the trimmed V and J ends, which lost 6 bases and 4 bases, there was a span of 8 bases. In DNA, the CDR3 is TGTGCCAGCAGGGGCACGGCAGATACGCAGTATTTT. This translates into CASRGTADTQYF.

This clonotype has a handful of counts. The chain employs TRBV5-1 and TRBJ2-3; 10 bases match TRBD1. The ends lost 2 bases at V and 5 bases at J; junction bases unmatched: 2. Germline CDR1 reads SGHRS; CDR2 reads YFSETQ. There are 14 residues in the CDR3. CDR3 loop: CASSFGQGGDTQYF. The CDR3 DNA reads TGCGCCAGCAGCTTCGGACAGGGGGGAGATACGCAGTATTTT.

This clonotype has a handful of counts. The chain links TRBV5-1 to TRBJ2-3; 8 positions match TRBD2. Losses at the gene ends were 4 bases for V and 5 bases for J; bases not matched to a gene: 9. Germline lookup yields CDR1 SGHRS and CDR2 YFSETQ. There are 15 residues in the CDR3. The CDR3 region is CASSTAGVYGDTQYF. The CDR3 DNA reads TGCGCCAGCAGCACAGCGGGAGTCTACGGAGATACGCAGTATTTT. The full variable domain, in which reference TRBV5-1 and TRBJ2-3 provide the parts outside the CDR3, is KAGVTQTPRYLIKTRGQQVTLSCSPISGHRSVSWYQQTPGQGLQFLFEYFSETQRNKGNFPGRFSGRQFSNSRSEMNVSTLELGDSALYLCASSTAGVYGDTQYFGPGTRLTVL.

The chain carries TRBV11-2 and TRBJ2-5; tentatively, D is TRBD2 (6 bases). CDR3 length: 14 amino acids. Germline assignment: CDR1 SGHAT and CDR2 FQNNGV. The V end was cut by 5 bases, the J end by 3 bases, with 13 bases between. The chain's CDR3 is CASSIYLAKETQYF. As DNA, the CDR3 is TGTGCCAGCAGCATCTACCTAGCGAAAGAGACCCAGTACTTC.

This clonotype occurred a few times. The chain carries TRBV4-1 and TRBJ2-6; weak D call: TRBD1 (6 bases). CDR1 is MGHRA, CDR2 YSYEKL, per germline. Trimming stripped 2 bases from V and 2 bases from J, with 19 bases between. The CDR3 is 19 residues long. In DNA, the CDR3 is TGCGCCAGCAGCCAACTACAGGGCAGGGTGGGAGCTGGGGCCAACGTCCTGACTTTC. The encoded protein is CASSQLQGRVGAGANVLTF.

This clonotype was seen only once. The J gene is TRBJ2-7, the V gene TRBV3-1; 10 bases agree with TRBD2. From germline, CDR1 is LGHDT and CDR2 YNNKEL (reference sequence). This CDR3 contains 17 residues. Trimming took 1 base from V and 3 from J; bases not matched to a gene: 9. The CDR3 region is CASSQVRASGGFYEQYF. The CDR3 DNA reads TGTGCCAGCAGCCAAGTTCGGGCTAGCGGGGGATTCTACGAGCAGTACTTC.

The J gene is TRBJ2-1, the V gene TRBV2, with a weak D call TRBD1 (5 bases). Germline V gene data show CDR1 as SNHLY and CDR2 as FYNNEI. V lost 5 bases and J 8 bases, leaving 13 bases between the germline ends. The CDR3 runs to 13 residues. This chain's CDR3 is CASSNGHGHEQFF. CDR3 nucleotides: TGTGCCAGCAGTAATGGACACGGGCATGAGCAGTTCTTC.

This clonotype has more than one count but fewer than ten. The rearrangement uses TRBV3-1 and TRBJ2-4; 11 positions agree with TRBD2. With V trimmed by 3 bases and J by 8 bases, 9 bases remained unmatched. The V gene's germline CDR1 is LGHDT and CDR2 YNNKEL (reference sequence). The CDR3 is made up of 16 amino acids. CDR3 residues: CASSHSGTSGKDIQYF. The CDR3 DNA sequence: TGTGCCAGCAGCCATTCCGGGACTAGCGGTAAAGACATTCAGTACTTC.

The chain carries TRBV5-1 and TRBJ2-7; unclear D gene. The CDR3 is 13 residues long. Trimming stripped 6 bases from V and 2 bases from J, with 12 bases between. The germline V gene has CDR1 SGHRS and CDR2 YFSETQ. The CDR3 reads CASTHSVTYEQYF. CDR3 DNA sequence: TGCGCCAGCACCCATTCAGTGACCTACGAGCAGTACTTC.

This clonotype came up a few times. V usage is TRBV10-3 and J usage is TRBJ2-7, with 13 positions matching TRBD2. The germline CDR1 and CDR2 sequences are ENHRY and SYGVKD. The CDR3 spans 14 residues. The CDR3 coding sequence is TGTGAATCCCTCGGGACTAGCGGGGCCTACGAGCAGTACTTC. Encoded protein: CESLGTSGAYEQYF.

This clonotype was found a few times. The chain employs TRBV20-1 and TRBJ2-1; the match to TRBD2 covers 13 bases. The germline V gene has CDR1 DFQATT and CDR2 SNEGSKA (reference sequence). Unmatched junction bases numbered 7, after V lost 6 bases and J lost 8 bases. The CDR3 covers 14 residues. The CDR3 loop reads CSALGLAGVDEQFF. For the CDR3, the DNA is TGCAGTGCCCTTGGACTAGCGGGAGTCGATGAGCAGTTCTTC.

The CDR3 coding sequence is TGTGCCAGCAGTTTAACCCCTGAGCGCGGGAGGTTTAGTGAGCAGTTCTTC. Encoded protein: CASSLTPERGRFSEQFF. J is TRBJ2-1 and V is TRBV27, with TRBD2 matching 8 bases. Per the germline V gene, CDR1 is MNHEY and CDR2 is SMNVEV (reference sequence). After removal of 2 bases from V and 9 bases from J, the junction contained 15 bases not matched to a gene. CDR3 length: 17 residues.

In regard to this clonotype: An end of the junction differs from the germline gene, which may be a read error. The chain employs TRBV7-2 and TRBJ2-4; D unresolved. The J call may be incorrect, as the DNA end agrees better with TRBJ2-7. CDR3 length equals 11 residues. Germline V lookup: CDR1 SGHTA, CDR2 FQGNSA. The CDR3 sequence: CANSFLDEQYF. The CDR3 DNA reads TGTGCCAACAGCTTCTTGGACGAGCAGTACTTC.

The J gene is TRBJ2-6, the V gene TRBV4-2; D gene unclear. V was clipped by 0 bases and J by 4 bases, with 13 bases between them. Germline CDR1 reads LGHNA; CDR2 reads YNFKEQ. The CDR3 loop spans 17 amino acids. Written as DNA, the CDR3 is TGTGCCAGCAGCCAAGATCGGGCCATTGCGGGGGCCAACGTCCTGACTTTC. Its protein is CASSQDRAIAGANVLTF.

The chain has TRBV20-1 and TRBJ2-5; D not certain. CDR3 length: 12 amino acids. Germline CDR1 and CDR2: DFQATT and SNEGSKA (reference sequence). Trimming took 5 bases from V and 4 from J, leaving 11 bases between them. This CDR3 reads CSAVFLRETQYF. In DNA form, the CDR3 reads TGCAGTGCTGTTTTCCTAAGAGAGACCCAGTACTTC.

The chain uses TRBV2 and TRBJ2-5; the match to TRBD2 covers 8 bases. Germline CDR1 and CDR2: SNHLY and FYNNEI. The V gene end was trimmed by 4 bases and the J gene end by 2 bases; junction bases not matched to a gene: 3. This CDR3 is built from 14 residues. The CDR3 protein is CASSASGLQETQYF. The CDR3 coding sequence is TGTGCCAGCAGTGCTAGCGGGCTTCAAGAGACCCAGTACTTC.

The table lists this clonotype with a few counts. The genes are TRBV4-2 and TRBJ2-1; 10 positions match TRBD2. Unmatched junction bases numbered 11, after V lost 0 bases and J lost 9 bases. Germline values: CDR1 LGHNA, CDR2 YNFKEQ. This CDR3 comprises 17 residues. The CDR3 reads CASSQDLAGVSAIEQFF. DNA for the CDR3: TGTGCCAGCAGCCAAGATCTAGCGGGAGTCTCTGCAATTGAGCAGTTCTTC.

This clonotype was detected only a few times. V is TRBV7-7 and J is TRBJ2-7; TRBD2 aligns across 8 bases. This CDR3 comprises 21 residues. Germline V gives CDR1 SSHAT, CDR2 FNYEAQ (reference sequence). Unmatched junction bases numbered 25, after V lost 2 bases and J lost 4 bases. The DNA for the CDR3 is TGTGCCAGCAGCTTAATGTTTTGGGGACTAGGGGCTATACGTCTAGGTTACGAGCAGTACTTC. Its translation is CASSLMFWGLGAIRLGYEQYF.

The V call is TRBV5-1, the J call TRBJ1-4; tentative D call: TRBD1 (5 bases). The V end lost 2 bases, the J end lost 2 bases, and 10 bases lay between the germline ends. Per germline, CDR1 SGHRS and CDR2 YFSETQ. This CDR3 has 15 residues. CDR3 nucleotides: TGCGCCAGCAGCTTAAGGGGTGTGACTAATGAAAAACTGTTTTTT. Its protein is CASSLRGVTNEKLFF.

The chain carries TRBV7-9 and TRBJ2-7, with 9 bases that match TRBD2. The J segment lost 4 bases and the V segment lost 8 bases, leaving 6 bases of the junction unmatched. The CDR3 loop spans 13 amino acids. Germline assignment: CDR1 SEHNR and CDR2 FQNEAQ (reference sequence). The CDR3 nucleotides are TGTGCCAGCGATGTAGCGGGAGTTTACGAGCAGTACTTC. This encodes CASDVAGVYEQYF. The full variable domain, in which reference TRBV7-9 and TRBJ2-7 provide the parts outside the CDR3, is DTGVSQNPRHKITKRGQNVTFRCDPISEHNRLYWYRQTLGQGPEFLTYFQNEAQLEKSRLLSDRFSAERPKGSFSTLEIQRTEQGDSAMYLCASDVAGVYEQYFGPGTRLTVT.

The J gene is TRBJ2-7, the V gene TRBV2; D may correspond to TRBD1 or TRBD2 (5 bases each). Judging by the DNA end, TRBJ2-4 fits better; the J call may be wrong. Germline CDR1 and CDR2: SNHLY and FYNNEI. This CDR3 spans 12 amino acids. CDR3 amino acids: CASSDEGNIQYF. The CDR3 nucleotides are TGTGCCAGCAGTGATGAGGGGAACATTCAGTACTTC.

In regard to this clonotype: Germline is not matched at one junction end, which may reflect a read error. The chain links TRBV7-8 to TRBJ2-7, with 7 nucleotides matching TRBD1. The CDR3 is 13 residues long. Germline-derived CDR1 and CDR2 are SGHVS and FQNEAQ. The CDR3 DNA follows: TGTGCCGGCAGCCGGGACAGCGCCTACGAGCAGTACTTC. Amino acid sequence: CAGSRDSAYEQYF. Full variable domain (remainder filled in from reference TRBV7-8 and TRBJ2-7): GAGVSQSPRYKVAKRGQDVALRCDPISGHVSLFWYQQALGQGPEFLTYFQNEAQLDKSGLPSDRFFAERPEGSVSTLKIQRTQQEDSAVYLCAGSRDSAYEQYFGPGTRLTVT.

The gene calls are TRBV20-1 and TRBJ2-1, with a possible D match to TRBD2 (6 bases). Germline V CDR1 and CDR2: DFQATT, SNEGSKA (reference sequence). The CDR3 has 13 amino acids. The ends were cut back, 4 bases at V and 6 bases at J, with 13 bases in the middle. Written as DNA, the CDR3 is TGCAGTGCTATTGCGGGGTCTAGCAATGAGCAGTTCTTC. Encoded protein: CSAIAGSSNEQFF.

V gene TRBV7-2 combines with J gene TRBJ2-7, with D possibly being TRBD1 (5 bases). This CDR3 is built from 12 residues. The V gene lost 6 bases and the J gene lost 3 bases, with 9 bases spanning the gap. Germline CDR1 and CDR2: SGHTA and FQGNSA. This CDR3 reads CASRRQGYEQYF. The CDR3 nucleotides are TGTGCCAGCAGGCGCCAGGGCTACGAGCAGTACTTC.

The genes are TRBV28 and TRBJ2-1; 11 positions agree with TRBD2. Germline CDR1 MDHEN, CDR2 SYDVKM. V shed 6 bases and J 4 bases; nucleotides not matched to a gene: 8. The CDR3 has 16 amino acids. DNA of the CDR3: TGTGCCAGCAGCCCAGTAGCGGGAGGGTATTACAATGAGCAGTTCTTC. Translation: CASSPVAGGYYNEQFF. Supplemented by reference TRBV28 and TRBJ2-1, the full variable domain reads DVKVTQSSRYLVKRTGEKVFLECVQDMDHENMFWYRQDPGLGLRLIYFSYDVKMKEKGDIPEGYSVSREKKERFSLILESASTNQTSMYLCASSPVAGGYYNEQFFGPGTRLTVL.

This clonotype was counted only a few times. The chain carries TRBV11-2 and TRBJ2-5; TRBD2 aligns across 8 bases. TRBJ2-7 matches the DNA end more closely, so the J call is doubtful. CDR1 and CDR2 from the germline V gene are SGHAT and FQNNGV. CDR3 length: 13 amino acids. The CDR3 DNA is TGTGCCAGCAGCGAGACTAGCGTGGACGAGCAGTACTTC. Translation gives CASSETSVDEQYF.

The chain joins TRBV27 to TRBJ2-4; D call uncertain. The DNA end is more similar to TRBJ2-7, so the J call may be wrong. Looked up from germline, CDR1 is MNHEY and CDR2 is SMNVEV (reference sequence). The CDR3 is made up of 14 amino acids. For the CDR3, the DNA is TGTGCCAGCAGCGCCCACCCCCTGGGATACGAGCAGTACTTC. Its translation: CASSAHPLGYEQYF.